This T cell receptor beta chain originates from a study of cytomegalovirus exposure and HLA in healthy donors. Study as a whole: Falling in the Caucasian-associated ancestry cluster were about 83% of a few hundred genotyped donors. Whole-study results and caveats: For presence/absence analyses, sequencing depth was assumed to be roughly uniform across donors. Later examination showed HLA-associated TCR beta chains had greater clonal expansion than equally common others.

Whereas donors were nominally healthy upon sampling, unrecorded immune exposures were probable. This CDR3 is built from 14 residues. The germline V gene has CDR1 MNHEY and CDR2 SMNVEV (reference sequence). V was cut by 0 bases and J by 4 bases, with 7 bases left in between. To note about this clone: Its specificity is not known.

Primers: 60 Vbeta forward and 13 Jbeta reverse. Generated by immunoSEQ multiplex PCR, the TCRdb table keeps only in-frame clones and is missing some. The sample holds around 160,000 clones, around 79% seen once. This TCR derives from a man aged 45-65 years in good health and CMV-seropositive. The rearrangement uses TRBV27 and TRBJ1-5; D gene uncertain. Sequencing was carried out using PBMCs. The CDR3 reads CASSLSRANQPQHF. The CDR3 region has the DNA TGTGCCAGCAGTTTATCGAGGGCGAATCAGCCCCAGCATTTT.